What follows is one TCR beta chain and its context. Its recognized antigen is unknown. No base quality values were provided; no much bigger clone lies one nucleotide off. The sample's time point label, decoded: week 47, end of study. Each vaccine dose, consisting of 300 ug of a 20-mer mutant IDH1 peptide in Montanide, was administered subcutaneously with topical imiquimod. Patients received eight vaccinations in weeks 1, 3, 5, 7, 11, 15, 19 and 23, corresponding to visits V03 through V10. Newly diagnosed WHO grade 3 or 4 IDH1-mutant astrocytomas showing loss of nuclear ATRX were present in the donors. The samples were drawn from NOA16, a multicentre, single-arm, open-label phase I trial in Germany that tested a mutant IDH1 peptide vaccine in humans for the first time. Genomic DNA for TCRB sequencing was extracted from EDTA blood using the DNeasy Blood and Tissue Kit. The germline V gene gives CDR1 as LGHNA and CDR2 as YSLEER. V loses 1 base at its end and J loses 3 bases; junction bases beyond the gene matches: 5. There are 16 amino acids in the CDR3, from cysteine to phenylalanine inclusive. Here the CDR3 DNA is all that survives: 48 bases in frame from base 1.

This sample is drawn from a study of a mutant IDH1 vaccine in newly diagnosed glioma (TCRdb year 2021). Describing the broader study: In the chemotherapy-containing groups, vaccination started alongside temozolomide cycles, whereas in patients who had radiotherapy alone it started 4-6 weeks after radiotherapy. Of the approximately 30 treated patients, approximately 62% were male and about 38% were female, and the mean age was approximately 41 years. Visit V12 was the week-35 safety follow-up and visit V13 was the week-47 end of study. Peripheral blood samples were drawn at six visits, namely V03 (baseline), V05, V07, V10, V12 and V13. For exploratory analyses, 25 to 30 treated patients had longitudinal TCRB deep sequencing done wherever samples were available. Prior to enrollment, standard therapy consisting of radiotherapy alone, temozolomide alone, or radiochemotherapy with temozolomide had been administered to patients, with the combination being received by most patients.

Library preparation employed the immunoSEQ multiplex PCR assay. The hsTCRB Kit was used according to the manufacturer's protocol to amplify rearranged TCR beta chain sequences. An Illumina MiSeq was used to sequence the TCRB libraries. The original methods were these. The kit vendor's proprietary platform handled demultiplexing, trimming and gene mapping. The table comes from immuneACCESS by way of TCRdb, which keeps in-frame sequences with V and J called. Part of the clones is missing from these tables; in studies checked, under half for an unresolved V gene and the rest for unknown reasons. Clone size and V and J calls were adopted from that table, with D and trimming inferred from the DNA. In this sample the table shows some 57,000 clones, about three quarters of which occur a single time. Roughly 5% of the sample belongs to the ten largest clones. The research as a whole found: The authors stated that sample limitations prevented analyses of patient blood samples from being reproduced. Pseudoprogression seemed to be unrelated to changes in the top peripheral T cell clonotypes found by TCRB sequencing. Immune responses induced by the vaccine were seen in more than 85% of patients across multiple MHC alleles. Availability determined which PBMC samples were chosen for TCRB deep sequencing.

The V and J genes are TRBV4-3 and TRBJ2-5; TRBD2 aligns with 10 central bases. This material consisted of PBMCs, taken from a glioma patient whose treatment included an IDH1 peptide vaccine. The sequence was collected from a woman between 35 and 50 years old with glioma. Some clones in this sample may be carry-over from other donors' samples. The DNA sequence is as follows: TGCGCCAGCAGCCAAGGGACTGGACTAGCGGAAGAGACCCAGTACTTC. The translation is CASSQGTGLAEETQYF.